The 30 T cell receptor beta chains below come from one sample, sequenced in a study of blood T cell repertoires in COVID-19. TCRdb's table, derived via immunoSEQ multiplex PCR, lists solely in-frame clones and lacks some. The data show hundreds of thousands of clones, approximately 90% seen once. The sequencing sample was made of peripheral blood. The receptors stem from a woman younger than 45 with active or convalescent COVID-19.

CDR3 DNA: TGCAGCGTCCAGGGAACCCGGGACTATGGCTACACCTTC. Translated: CSVQGTRDYGYTF. The genes are TRBV29-1 and TRBJ1-2, with a tentative D call TRBD1 (5 bases). Germline CDR1 reads SQVTM; CDR2 reads ANQGSEA. V was clipped by 6 bases and J by 3 bases, with 14 bases between them. This CDR3 is 13 amino acids long. The variable domain in full, completed from reference TRBV29-1 and TRBJ1-2, reads SAVISQKPSRDICQRGTSLTIQCQVDSQVTMMFWYRQQPGQSLTLIATANQGSEATYESGFVIDKFPISRPNLTFSTLTVSNMSPEDSSIYLCSVQGTRDYGYTFGSGTRLTVV.

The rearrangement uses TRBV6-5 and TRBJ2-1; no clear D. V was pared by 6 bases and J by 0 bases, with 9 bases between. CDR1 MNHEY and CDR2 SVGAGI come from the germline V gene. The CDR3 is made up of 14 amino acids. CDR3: CASSDLVSYNEQFF. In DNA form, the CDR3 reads TGTGCCAGCAGCGATCTAGTCTCCTACAATGAGCAGTTCTTC.

The DNA for the CDR3 is TGTGCCAGCAGTGAAGAGAGAGGGGGCGGGACGCTACAAGAGACCCAGTACTTC. This codes for CASSEERGGGTLQETQYF. The chain carries TRBV6-1 and TRBJ2-5; the D gene is possibly TRBD1 (7 bases). Trimming cost V 1 base and J 2 bases, with 20 bases left between them. Germline CDR1 MNHNS, CDR2 SASEGT. The CDR3 is 18 amino acids.

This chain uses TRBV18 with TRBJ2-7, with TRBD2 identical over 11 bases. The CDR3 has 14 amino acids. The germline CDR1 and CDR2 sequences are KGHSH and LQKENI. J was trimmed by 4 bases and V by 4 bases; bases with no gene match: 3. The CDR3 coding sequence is TGTGCCAGCTCACTTAGCGGGGGGGCGTACGAGCAGTACTTC. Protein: CASSLSGGAYEQYF.

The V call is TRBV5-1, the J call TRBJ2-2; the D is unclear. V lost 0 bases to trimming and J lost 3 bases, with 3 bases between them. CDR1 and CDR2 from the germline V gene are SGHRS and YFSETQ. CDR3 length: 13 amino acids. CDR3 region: CASSLAHTGELFF. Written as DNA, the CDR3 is TGCGCCAGCAGCTTGGCTCACACCGGGGAGCTGTTTTTT.

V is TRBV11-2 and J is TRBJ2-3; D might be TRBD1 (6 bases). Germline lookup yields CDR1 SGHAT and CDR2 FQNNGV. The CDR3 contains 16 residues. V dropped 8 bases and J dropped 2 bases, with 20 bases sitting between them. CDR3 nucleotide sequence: TGTGCCAGCCGATCCCCGGGGCAGGGGTACACAGATACGCAGTATTTT. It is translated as CASRSPGQGYTDTQYF. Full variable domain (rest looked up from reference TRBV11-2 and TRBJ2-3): EAGVAQSPRYKIIEKRQSVAFWCNPISGHATLYWYQQILGQGPKLLIQFQNNGVVDDSQLPKDRFSAERLKGVDSTLKIQPAKLEDSAVYLCASRSPGQGYTDTQYFGPGTRLTVL.

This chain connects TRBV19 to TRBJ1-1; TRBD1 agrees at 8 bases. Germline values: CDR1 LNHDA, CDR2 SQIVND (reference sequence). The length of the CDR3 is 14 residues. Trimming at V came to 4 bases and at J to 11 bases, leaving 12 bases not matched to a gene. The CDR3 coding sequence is TGTGCCAGTAGTACTCGCAGGGGGCCAGGGTCGGCTTTCTTT. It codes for CASSTRRGPGSAFF.

CDR3 region: CASSSDPVGGRGYTF. Here the CDR3 DNA reads TGTGCCAGCAGTAGCGACCCAGTGGGAGGTAGAGGCTACACCTTC. The V call is TRBV27, the J call TRBJ1-2; D ambiguous. This CDR3 region has 15 residues. From germline, CDR1 is MNHEY and CDR2 SMNVEV (reference sequence). Trimming stripped 5 bases from V and 8 bases from J, with 21 bases between.

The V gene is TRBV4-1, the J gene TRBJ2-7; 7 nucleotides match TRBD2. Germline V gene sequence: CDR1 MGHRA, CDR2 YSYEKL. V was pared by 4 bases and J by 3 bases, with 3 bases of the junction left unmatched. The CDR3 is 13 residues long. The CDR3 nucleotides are TGCGCCAGCAGCCGACCTAGCGGCTACGAGCAGTACTTC. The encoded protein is CASSRPSGYEQYF.

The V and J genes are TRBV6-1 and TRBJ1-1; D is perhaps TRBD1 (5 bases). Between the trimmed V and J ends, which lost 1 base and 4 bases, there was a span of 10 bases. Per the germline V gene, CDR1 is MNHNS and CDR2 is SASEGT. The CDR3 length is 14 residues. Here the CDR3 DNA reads TGTGCCAGCAGTGAAGACAGGCCTTCCACTGAAGCTTTCTTT. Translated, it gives CASSEDRPSTEAFF.

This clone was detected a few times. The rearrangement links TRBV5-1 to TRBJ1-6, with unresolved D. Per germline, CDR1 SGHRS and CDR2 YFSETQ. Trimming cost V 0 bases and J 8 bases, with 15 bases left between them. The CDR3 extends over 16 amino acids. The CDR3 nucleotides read TGCGCCAGCAGCTTGGAGCGGCAAACCCGTGATTCACCCCTCCACTTT. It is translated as CASSLERQTRDSPLHF.

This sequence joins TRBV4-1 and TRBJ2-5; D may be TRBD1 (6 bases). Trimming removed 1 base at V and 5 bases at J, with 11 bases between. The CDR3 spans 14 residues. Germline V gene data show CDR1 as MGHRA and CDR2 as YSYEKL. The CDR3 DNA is TGCGCCAGCAGCCAAGGGTCAGGGGCGGAGACCCAGTACTTC. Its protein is CASSQGSGAETQYF.

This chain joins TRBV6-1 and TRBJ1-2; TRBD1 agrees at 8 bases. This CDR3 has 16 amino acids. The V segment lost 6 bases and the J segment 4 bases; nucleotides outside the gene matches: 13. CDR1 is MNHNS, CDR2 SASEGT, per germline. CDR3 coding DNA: TGTGCCAGCAGCGAAAAAGCCGGGACAGGAGGCTATGGCTACACCTTC. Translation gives CASSEKAGTGGYGYTF.

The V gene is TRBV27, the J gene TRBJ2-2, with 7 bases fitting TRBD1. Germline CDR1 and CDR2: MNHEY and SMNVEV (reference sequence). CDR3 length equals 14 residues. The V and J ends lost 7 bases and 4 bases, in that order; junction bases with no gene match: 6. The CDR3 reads CASKRQGGTGELFF. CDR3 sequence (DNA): TGTGCCAGCAAAAGACAGGGCGGCACCGGGGAGCTGTTTTTT.

CDR3 sequence (DNA): TGCGCCAGCAGCCTGGGATCGGAGGAGACCCAGTACTTC. Protein: CASSLGSEETQYF. The chain links TRBV5-1 to TRBJ2-5; the D is unclear. The ends were cut back, 4 bases at V and 5 bases at J, with 12 bases in the middle. This CDR3 comprises 13 residues. CDR1 is SGHRS and CDR2 is YFSETQ in the germline V gene.

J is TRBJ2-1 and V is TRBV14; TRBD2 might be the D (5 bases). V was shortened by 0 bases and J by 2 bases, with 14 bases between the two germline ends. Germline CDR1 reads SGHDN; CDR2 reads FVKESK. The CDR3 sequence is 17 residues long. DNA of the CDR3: TGTGCCAGCAGCCAAGAGCCTGGTGTGCGGGCCTACAATGAGCAGTTCTTC. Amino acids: CASSQEPGVRAYNEQFF.

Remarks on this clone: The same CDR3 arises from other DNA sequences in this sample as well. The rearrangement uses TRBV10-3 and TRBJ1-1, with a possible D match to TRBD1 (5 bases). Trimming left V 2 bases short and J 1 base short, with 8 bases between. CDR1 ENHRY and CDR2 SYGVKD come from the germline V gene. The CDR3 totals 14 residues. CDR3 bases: TGTGCCATCAGTGAGCCTGGACAGAACACTGAAGCTTTCTTT. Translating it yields CAISEPGQNTEAFF.

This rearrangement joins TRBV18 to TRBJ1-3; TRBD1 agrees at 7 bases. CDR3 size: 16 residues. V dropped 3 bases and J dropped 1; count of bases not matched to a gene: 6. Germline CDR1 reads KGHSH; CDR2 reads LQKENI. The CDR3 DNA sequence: TGTGCCAGCTCACCCAGGGGGAAAGGGTCTGGAAACACCATATATTTT. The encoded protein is CASSPRGKGSGNTIYF.

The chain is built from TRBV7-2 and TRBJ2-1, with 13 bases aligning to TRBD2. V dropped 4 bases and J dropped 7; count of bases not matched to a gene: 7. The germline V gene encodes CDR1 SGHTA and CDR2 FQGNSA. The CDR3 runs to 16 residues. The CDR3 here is CASSSYGLAGVNEQFF. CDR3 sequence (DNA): TGTGCCAGCAGCTCCTATGGACTAGCGGGAGTTAATGAGCAGTTCTTC.

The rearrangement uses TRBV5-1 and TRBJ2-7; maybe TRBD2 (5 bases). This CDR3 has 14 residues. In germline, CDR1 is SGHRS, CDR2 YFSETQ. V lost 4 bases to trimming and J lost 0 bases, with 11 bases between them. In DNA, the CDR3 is TGCGCCAGCAGCATTCAGGAGGACTCCTACGAGCAGTACTTC. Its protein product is CASSIQEDSYEQYF.

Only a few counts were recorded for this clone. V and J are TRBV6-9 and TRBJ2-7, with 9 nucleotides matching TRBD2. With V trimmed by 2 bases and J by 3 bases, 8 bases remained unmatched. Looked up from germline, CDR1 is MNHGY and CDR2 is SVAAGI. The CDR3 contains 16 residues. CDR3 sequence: CASSYPPLAGIYEQYF. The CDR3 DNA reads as TGTGCCAGCAGTTATCCCCCACTAGCGGGTATCTACGAGCAGTACTTC.

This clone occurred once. The CDR3 reads CASSVASLAGDSDTQYF. CDR3 sequence (DNA): TGTGCCAGCAGTGTCGCCTCACTAGCGGGGGACTCAGATACGCAGTATTTT. The chain links TRBV25-1 to TRBJ2-3, with 11 nucleotides matching TRBD2. There are 17 residues in the CDR3. The V gene's germline CDR1 is MGHDK and CDR2 SYGVNS. Trimming took 4 bases from V and 4 from J; bases not matched to a gene: 10.

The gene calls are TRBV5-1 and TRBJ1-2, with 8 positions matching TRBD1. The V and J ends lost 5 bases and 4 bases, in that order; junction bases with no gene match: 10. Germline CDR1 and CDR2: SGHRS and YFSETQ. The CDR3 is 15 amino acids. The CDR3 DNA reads TGCGCCAGCAGGCCAGCCGGGACAGGTAGCTATGGCTACACCTTC. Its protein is CASRPAGTGSYGYTF.

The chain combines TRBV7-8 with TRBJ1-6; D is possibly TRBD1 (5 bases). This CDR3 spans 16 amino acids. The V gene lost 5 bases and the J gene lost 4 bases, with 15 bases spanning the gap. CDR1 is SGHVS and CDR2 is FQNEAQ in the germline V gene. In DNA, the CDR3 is TGTGCCAGCAGCCCAGAGTCAGGACATTATAATTCACCCCTCCACTTT. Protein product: CASSPESGHYNSPLHF.

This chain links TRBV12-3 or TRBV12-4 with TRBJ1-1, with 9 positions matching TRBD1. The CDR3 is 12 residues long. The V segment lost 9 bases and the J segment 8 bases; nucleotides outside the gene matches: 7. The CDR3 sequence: CASIDRGKEAFF. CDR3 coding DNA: TGTGCCAGTATCGACAGGGGGAAGGAAGCTTTCTTT.

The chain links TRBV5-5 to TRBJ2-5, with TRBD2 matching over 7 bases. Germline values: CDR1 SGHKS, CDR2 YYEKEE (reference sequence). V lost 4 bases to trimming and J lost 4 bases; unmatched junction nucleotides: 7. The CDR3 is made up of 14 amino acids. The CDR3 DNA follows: TGTGCCAGCAGCCCCGAAGCGGGGATAGAGACCCAGTACTTC. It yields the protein CASSPEAGIETQYF.

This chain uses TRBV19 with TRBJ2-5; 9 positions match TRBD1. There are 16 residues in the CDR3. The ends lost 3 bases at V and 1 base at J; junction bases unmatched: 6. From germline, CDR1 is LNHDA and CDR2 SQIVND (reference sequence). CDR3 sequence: CASSISGQGRQETQYF. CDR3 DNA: TGTGCCAGTAGTATTTCAGGACAGGGGCGCCAAGAGACCCAGTACTTC.

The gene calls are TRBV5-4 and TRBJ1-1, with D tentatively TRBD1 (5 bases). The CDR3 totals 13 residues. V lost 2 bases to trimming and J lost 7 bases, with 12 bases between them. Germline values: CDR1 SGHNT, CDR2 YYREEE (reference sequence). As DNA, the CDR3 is TGTGCCAGCAGCTTAGACAGTTTAAATGAAGCTTTCTTT. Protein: CASSLDSLNEAFF.

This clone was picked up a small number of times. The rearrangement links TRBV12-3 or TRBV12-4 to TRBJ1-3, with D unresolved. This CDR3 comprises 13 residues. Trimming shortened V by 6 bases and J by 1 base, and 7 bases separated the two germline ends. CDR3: CASRPTSGNTIYF. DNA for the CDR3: TGTGCCAGCAGACCAACATCTGGAAACACCATATATTTT.

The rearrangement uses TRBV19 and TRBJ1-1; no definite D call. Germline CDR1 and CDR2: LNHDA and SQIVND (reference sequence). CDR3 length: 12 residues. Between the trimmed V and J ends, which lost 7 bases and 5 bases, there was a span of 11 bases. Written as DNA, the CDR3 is TGTGCCAGTACATCAGGAGGGACTGAAGCTTTCTTT. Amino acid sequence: CASTSGGTEAFF.